Listed here are 11 T cell receptor beta chains from one sample, sequenced in a study of T cells in Graves' hyperthyroidism and ophthalmopathy. The source material, RNA transcripts, was used to amplify TCR beta CDR3 regions. The TCR CDR3 was amplified in a first-round RT-PCR using the HTBI primer set. TCRdb reprocessed the multiplex PCR reads via MiXCR and lists one record per CDR3 protein. The table includes 350,000 or so distinct CDR3 sequences, 17% detected once. Sequences were obtained from blood. Receptors were obtained from a woman in her 30s with Graves' hyperthyroidism that later progressed to Graves' ophthalmopathy.

In this sample, this clonotype turned up many times. The chain uses TRBV30 and TRBJ2-1, with D possibly being TRBD2 (5 bases). Trimming removed 4 bases at V and 6 bases at J, with 10 bases between. Germline CDR1 is GTSNPN and CDR2 is SVGIG (reference sequence). This CDR3 comprises 12 residues. As DNA, the CDR3 is TGTGCCTGGAACCCCACTAGCAATGAGCAGTTCTTC. Its protein product is CAWNPTSNEQFF. The entire variable domain, with the rest obtained from reference TRBV30 and TRBJ2-1, is as follows: SQTIHQWPATLVQPVGSPLSLECTVEGTSNPNLYWYRQAAGRGLQLLFYSVGIGQISSEVPQNLSASRPQDRQFILSSKKLLLSDSGFYLCAWNPTSNEQFFGPGTRLTVL.

The V call is TRBV3-1, the J call TRBJ2-2, with unresolved D. CDR1 and CDR2 (germline): LGHDT, YNNKEL (reference sequence). V was shortened by 2 bases and J by 6 bases, with 10 bases between the two germline ends. This CDR3 spans 14 amino acids. CDR3 protein: CASSQNSKSGELFF. In DNA, the CDR3 is TGTGCCAGCAGCCAAAACAGTAAATCCGGGGAGCTGTTTTTT.

Only a few counts were recorded for this clonotype. The chain links TRBV27 to TRBJ2-1, with TRBD2 matching 13 bases. The CDR3 runs to 16 residues. V dropped 6 bases and J dropped 3; count of bases not matched to a gene: 5. Germline assignment: CDR1 MNHEY and CDR2 SMNVEV (reference sequence). The CDR3 loop is CASRDGTSGIYNEQFF. CDR3 in DNA: TGTGCCAGCAGGGACGGGACTAGCGGGATCTACAATGAGCAGTTCTTC.

In this sample, this clonotype turned up a few times. V usage is TRBV28 and J usage is TRBJ2-7, with D hard to call. Trimming took 3 bases from V and 7 from J, leaving 7 bases between them. The germline gives CDR1 MDHEN, CDR2 SYDVKM. The CDR3 extends over 11 amino acids. CDR3 bases: TGTGCCAGCAGTTTTGTGGAAGAGCAGTACTTC. Encoded protein: CASSFVEEQYF.

The chain uses TRBV2 and TRBJ2-2, with TRBD2 matching over 14 bases. The germline V gene encodes CDR1 SNHLY and CDR2 FYNNEI. This CDR3 has 16 residues. Trimming at V came to 4 bases and at J to 3 bases, leaving 1 base not matched to a gene. The CDR3 loop reads CASSGLAGGYTGELFF. CDR3 coding DNA: TGTGCCAGCAGTGGACTAGCGGGAGGGTACACCGGGGAGCTGTTTTTT. Variable domain in full (rest from reference TRBV2 and TRBJ2-2): EPEVTQTPSHQVTQMGQEVILRCVPISNHLYFYWYRQILGQKVEFLVSFYNNEISEKSEIFDDQFSVERPDGSNFTLKIRSTKLEDSAMYFCASSGLAGGYTGELFFGEGSRLTVL.

This clonotype showed up many times. This rearrangement joins TRBV7-9 to TRBJ2-6; possibly TRBD2 for D (5 bases). The CDR3 loop spans 13 amino acids. V shed 8 bases and J shed 3 bases, with 8 bases lying between them. Per the germline V gene, CDR1 is SEHNR and CDR2 is FQNEAQ (reference sequence). The chain's CDR3 is CASQRVGANVLTF. DNA of the CDR3: TGTGCCAGCCAGAGGGTTGGGGCCAACGTCCTGACTTTC.

This clonotype was observed many times. V is TRBV5-1 and J is TRBJ2-1; tentatively, D is TRBD1 (6 bases). This CDR3 comprises 13 residues. The germline gives CDR1 SGHRS, CDR2 YFSETQ. V was clipped by 4 bases and J by 5 bases, with 10 bases between them. The CDR3 spells CASSADRNNEQFF. As DNA, the CDR3 is TGCGCCAGCAGCGCCGACAGGAACAATGAGCAGTTCTTC.

The chain employs TRBV7-9 and TRBJ1-1, with D tentatively TRBD1 (6 bases). The germline V and J ends were trimmed by 1 base and 0 bases, with 15 bases remaining between them. The CDR3 runs 17 residues. In germline, CDR1 is SEHNR, CDR2 FQNEAQ (reference sequence). The CDR3 DNA reads as TGTGCCAGCAGCTTAGTGTCCGGGGGGCCCTTGAACACTGAAGCTTTCTTT. This encodes CASSLVSGGPLNTEAFF.

This clonotype was observed at least ten times. The J gene is TRBJ2-3, the V gene TRBV9; D is undetermined. Germline CDR1 reads SGDLS; CDR2 reads YYNGEE. The CDR3 length is 14 residues. The V and J ends lost 3 bases and 2 bases respectively, with 10 bases between them. CDR3 region: CASSADPSTDTQYF. CDR3 DNA sequence: TGTGCCAGCAGCGCGGACCCCTCCACAGATACGCAGTATTTT.

This clonotype was seen repeatedly, ten times or more. V gene TRBV6-1 combines with J gene TRBJ1-1, with D perhaps TRBD1 (5 bases). The V end was cut by 6 bases, the J end by 0 bases, with 14 bases between. The CDR3 length is 15 residues. Germline loops: CDR1 MNHNS, CDR2 SASEGT. CDR3 DNA sequence: TGTGCCAGCAGATTAGGGGTCGATCTGAACACTGAAGCTTTCTTT. Its translation is CASRLGVDLNTEAFF.

The chain couples TRBV2 to TRBJ2-3; 13 bases match TRBD2. CDR3 length: 19 residues. J was trimmed by 1 base and V by 5 bases; bases with no gene match: 12. In germline, CDR1 is SNHLY, CDR2 FYNNEI. The CDR3 DNA reads TGTGCCAGCAGTACGAGTCGTACTAGCGGGGGGGTAGGCACAGATACGCAGTATTTT. Translated: CASSTSRTSGGVGTDTQYF. The full variable domain, completed using reference TRBV2 and TRBJ2-3, is EPEVTQTPSHQVTQMGQEVILRCVPISNHLYFYWYRQILGQKVEFLVSFYNNEISEKSEIFDDQFSVERPDGSNFTLKIRSTKLEDSAMYFCASSTSRTSGGVGTDTQYFGPGTRLTVL.